The 21 T cell receptor beta chains reported below all come from one sample, sequenced in a study of blood T cells in healthy people across ages. Then a second PCR, running roughly 6 to 12 cycles, was carried out with a sample-barcoded 5' primer and a J-beta primer mix. TCRdb re-derived calls from the 5' RACE reads in MiXCR, one entry per CDR3 protein. The sample consists of some 1.5 million distinct CDR3 sequences, roughly 27% of them appearing once. Sequenced sample: blood. These TCRs come from a woman aged 25-40 years in good health.

This clonotype was recorded many times. The chain has TRBV7-2 and TRBJ2-7; 12 positions match TRBD2. The CDR3 sequence is 15 residues long. V lost 3 bases and J lost 2; bases outside the gene matches: 2. Germline V gene data show CDR1 as SGHTA and CDR2 as FQGNSA. The CDR3 here is CASSFRLAGAYEQYF. The DNA for the CDR3 is TGTGCCAGCAGCTTTAGACTAGCGGGAGCCTACGAGCAGTACTTC. Based on the CDR3 plus reference TRBV7-2 and TRBJ2-7, the full variable domain is GAGVSQSPSNKVTEKGKDVELRCDPISGHTALYWYRQSLGQGLEFLIYFQGNSAPDKSGLPSDRFSAERTGGSVSTLTIQRTQQEDSAVYLCASSFRLAGAYEQYFGPGTRLTVT.

This clonotype showed up just a few times. The chain is built from TRBV6-2 or TRBV6-3 and TRBJ1-5; 7 nucleotides agree with TRBD1. The V segment lost 5 bases and the J segment 6 bases; nucleotides outside the gene matches: 22. The CDR3 totals 19 residues. From germline, CDR1 is MNHEY and CDR2 SVGEGT. Here the CDR3 DNA reads TGTGCCAGCAGTCCCCACTTCTTCCCGACAGGGATGGATGCTCAGCCCCAGCATTTT. Protein: CASSPHFFPTGMDAQPQHF.

This clonotype was seen only a few times. The chain links TRBV3-1 to TRBJ2-3, with a possible D match to TRBD1 (5 bases). Germline V gene data show CDR1 as LGHDT and CDR2 as YNNKEL (reference sequence). V lost 4 bases and J lost 0, with 17 bases in between. This CDR3 comprises 17 residues. CDR3 in DNA: TGTGCCAGCAGCCCCACACCGCTGACAGCGAGCACAGATACGCAGTATTTT. Its protein is CASSPTPLTASTDTQYF.

In this sample, this clonotype turned up a few times. This chain joins TRBV20-1 and TRBJ1-1; 7 bases map to TRBD1. This CDR3 is built from 16 residues. Per germline, CDR1 DFQATT and CDR2 SNEGSKA (reference sequence). V trimming: 0 bases; J trimming: 0 bases; junction bases outside the gene matches: 7. CDR3 in amino acids: CSARDPRTGLNTEAFF. CDR3 sequence (DNA): TGCAGTGCTAGAGACCCTAGGACAGGTTTGAACACTGAAGCTTTCTTT.

V is TRBV6-2 or TRBV6-3 and J is TRBJ2-7; TRBD2 is a possible D gene (5 bases). Germline CDR1 is MNHEY and CDR2 is SVGEGT. The CDR3 has 15 amino acids. Trimming shortened V by 6 bases and J by 4 bases, and 19 bases separated the two germline ends. Here the CDR3 reads CASSLGGPPLYEQYF. The CDR3 region has the DNA TGTGCCAGCAGCTTGGGCGGGCCTCCGCTTTACGAGCAGTACTTC.

The chain uses TRBV28 and TRBJ2-3, with D hard to call. Deletions cut 7 bases from V and 0 bases from J, with 8 bases between. Germline V gives CDR1 MDHEN, CDR2 SYDVKM. CDR3 length equals 13 residues. The CDR3 spells CASNPASTDTQYF. The CDR3 DNA reads TGTGCCAGCAACCCTGCTAGCACAGATACGCAGTATTTT.

The genes are TRBV7-9 and TRBJ2-4; no firm D call. Trimming removed 4 bases from V and 13 bases from J, with 26 bases in between. This CDR3 has 16 residues. Looked up from germline, CDR1 is SEHNR and CDR2 is FQNEAQ (reference sequence). Written as DNA, the CDR3 is TGTGCCAGCAGCTCCATGGCCGAGAGCTCCTACAATGAGCAGTACTTC. It specifies CASSSMAESSYNEQYF.

The chain uses TRBV15 and TRBJ1-2, with unresolved D. CDR1 and CDR2 from the germline V gene are LNHNV and YYDKDF (reference sequence). V was clipped by 0 bases and J by 0 bases, with 8 bases between them. The CDR3 is made up of 15 amino acids. CDR3 region: CATSRDQLANYGYTF. The CDR3 nucleotides read TGTGCCACCAGCAGAGATCAATTAGCTAACTATGGCTACACCTTC.

The chain carries TRBV5-1 and TRBJ2-1; 8 bases align to TRBD2. Per germline, CDR1 SGHRS and CDR2 YFSETQ. V shed 1 base and J 6 bases; nucleotides not matched to a gene: 6. The CDR3 contains 15 residues. CDR3 region: CASSLSGGLGNEQFF. The CDR3 DNA reads as TGCGCCAGCAGCTTGTCGGGGGGGCTGGGCAATGAGCAGTTCTTC.

The rearrangement links TRBV7-8 to TRBJ2-1; D tentatively reads TRBD1 or TRBD2 (7 bases each). CDR1 and CDR2 (germline): SGHVS, FQNEAQ. V lost 4 bases to trimming and J lost 4 bases, with 17 bases between them. This CDR3 is 16 amino acids long. The CDR3 reads CASSSPRQGLYNEQFF. The CDR3 DNA sequence: TGTGCCAGCAGCTCTCCCAGACAGGGACTATACAATGAGCAGTTCTTC. The variable domain in full, with the rest retrieved from reference TRBV7-8 and TRBJ2-1, is GAGVSQSPRYKVAKRGQDVALRCDPISGHVSLFWYQQALGQGPEFLTYFQNEAQLDKSGLPSDRFFAERPEGSVSTLKIQRTQQEDSAVYLCASSSPRQGLYNEQFFGPGTRLTVL.

This clonotype was counted at least ten times. An end of the junction differs from the germline gene, which may be a read error. V and J are TRBV5-1 and TRBJ2-1; TRBD2 matches 11 bases. This CDR3 region has 15 residues. Germline V gives CDR1 SGHRS, CDR2 YFSETQ. CDR3 coding DNA: TGTGCCAGCAGTTTGTTAGCGGGAGGGGACAATGAGCAGTTCTTC. Residues: CASSLLAGGDNEQFF.

This clonotype was counted a few times. The genes are TRBV6-2 or TRBV6-3 and TRBJ2-2; 7 nucleotides agree with TRBD1. This CDR3 contains 16 residues. V lost 1 base, J lost 3 bases, and 5 bases stayed unmatched. Germline V gene sequence: CDR1 MNHEY, CDR2 SVGEGT. In nucleotides, the CDR3 is TGTGCCAGCAGTTACTGGCAGGGGGATCACACCGGGGAGCTGTTTTTT. As protein: CASSYWQGDHTGELFF.

J is TRBJ2-5 and V is TRBV7-2; 8 bases map to TRBD2. Losses at the gene ends were 1 base for V and 3 bases for J; bases not matched to a gene: 7. The CDR3 totals 16 residues. The germline V gene encodes CDR1 SGHTA and CDR2 FQGNSA. The CDR3 protein is CASSLVPGGPEETQYF. The CDR3 nucleotides read TGTGCCAGCAGCTTAGTTCCGGGAGGGCCAGAAGAGACCCAGTACTTC.

The table lists this clonotype with many counts. This chain connects TRBV29-1 to TRBJ2-5; no definite D call. Per the germline V gene, CDR1 is SQVTM and CDR2 is ANQGSEA. The CDR3 covers 13 residues. The V and J ends lost 3 bases and 2 bases respectively, with 10 bases between them. CDR3 DNA: TGCAGCGTTGATTCCGGAAATCAAGAGACCCAGTACTTC. Protein: CSVDSGNQETQYF.

This clonotype was counted a few times. This sequence joins TRBV3-1 and TRBJ1-1; a possible D gene is TRBD1 (6 bases). This CDR3 has 13 amino acids. The V gene's germline CDR1 is LGHDT and CDR2 YNNKEL (reference sequence). V lost 3 bases and J 7 bases, leaving 12 bases between the germline ends. CDR3 nucleotides: TGTGCCAGCAGCCAGGCAGGGGTTGGTGAAGCTTTCTTT. This sequence encodes CASSQAGVGEAFF.

The chain combines TRBV27 with TRBJ2-7; 10 bases fit TRBD2. The CDR3 consists of 15 residues. The trim removed 2 bases at V and 3 bases at J, leaving 4 bases unmatched. Per germline, CDR1 MNHEY and CDR2 SMNVEV (reference sequence). This chain's CDR3 is CASSLKLAGVYEQYF. The DNA for the CDR3 is TGTGCCAGCAGTTTAAAGCTAGCGGGAGTCTACGAGCAGTACTTC.

On this clonotype itself: This may come from a read error, since a much larger clone is one base off. J is TRBJ2-1 and V is TRBV5-1; 11 bases match TRBD2. The CDR3 extends over 16 amino acids. Germline V gene lookup returns CDR1 SGHRS and CDR2 YFSETQ. The J segment lost 6 bases and the V segment lost 1 base, leaving 6 bases of the junction unmatched. Written as DNA, the CDR3 is TGCGCCAGCAGCTTGACTAGCGGGGGCCTATGCAATGAGCAGTTCTTC. Residues: CASSLTSGGLCNEQFF.

This clonotype was seen at least ten times. The chain combines TRBV9 with TRBJ2-1; tentatively, D is TRBD2 (6 bases). Germline lookup yields CDR1 SGDLS and CDR2 YYNGEE. The CDR3 is made up of 14 amino acids. The germline V and J ends were trimmed by 3 bases and 4 bases, with 11 bases remaining between them. CDR3 DNA sequence: TGTGCCAGCAGCGCCCCAGGGACTTACAATGAGCAGTTCTTC. Translation gives CASSAPGTYNEQFF.

The J gene is TRBJ2-5, the V gene TRBV2; D is possibly TRBD1 (5 bases). The CDR3 sequence is 15 residues long. Germline loops: CDR1 SNHLY, CDR2 FYNNEI. V was trimmed by 8 bases and J by 11 bases, leaving 27 bases between them. This chain's CDR3 is CASPRGTGALNEQYF. CDR3 DNA: TGTGCCAGCCCTCGAGGAACAGGCGCACTGAATGAGCAGTACTTC.

The chain couples TRBV19 to TRBJ1-2; the D gene is possibly TRBD1 (5 bases). This CDR3 comprises 14 residues. Per the germline V gene, CDR1 is LNHDA and CDR2 is SQIVND (reference sequence). V was trimmed by 4 bases and J by 5 bases, leaving 14 bases between them. The CDR3 nucleotides are TGTGCCAGTAGTACCTCCGGGACGGATTATGGCTACACCTTC. Protein: CASSTSGTDYGYTF.

This clonotype has just a few counts. The chain couples TRBV20-1 to TRBJ2-1; TRBD2 agrees at 13 bases. The CDR3 is 17 amino acids. V was pared by 3 bases and J by 0 bases, with 5 bases of the junction left unmatched. Germline values: CDR1 DFQATT, CDR2 SNEGSKA (reference sequence). CDR3 coding DNA: TGCAGTGCTAGGAGGACTAGCGGGAGAACCTCCTACAATGAGCAGTTCTTC. Translated, it gives CSARRTSGRTSYNEQFF.